The entry below describes one T cell receptor beta chain. This record belongs to a study of blood T cell repertoires in COVID-19. Trimming cost V 4 bases and J 2 bases, with 15 bases left between them. Per germline, CDR1 SGDLS and CDR2 YYNGEE. CDR3 length: 15 amino acids. Repertoires were generated with immunoSEQ multiplex PCR, while TCRdb's copy carries only in-frame clones and drops some. The repertoire holds 110,000 or so clones, 87% seen once, with approximately 2.3% in the top ten. The origin of this receptor is a woman between 45 and 60 years old with acute or convalescent COVID-19. Sequencing input: peripheral blood. The rearrangement uses TRBV9 and TRBJ1-2; tentatively, D is TRBD1 (5 bases). The chain's CDR3 is CASSQKGVGNYGYTF. The CDR3 DNA is TGTGCCAGCAGCCAGAAAGGGGTCGGGAACTATGGCTACACCTTC. Using reference TRBV9 and TRBJ1-2 for the parts outside the CDR3, the full variable domain is DSGVTQTPKHLITATGQRVTLRCSPRSGDLSVYWYQQSLDQGLQFLIQYYNGEERAKGNILERFSAQQFPDLHSELNLSSLELGDSALYFCASSQKGVGNYGYTFGSGTRLTVV.